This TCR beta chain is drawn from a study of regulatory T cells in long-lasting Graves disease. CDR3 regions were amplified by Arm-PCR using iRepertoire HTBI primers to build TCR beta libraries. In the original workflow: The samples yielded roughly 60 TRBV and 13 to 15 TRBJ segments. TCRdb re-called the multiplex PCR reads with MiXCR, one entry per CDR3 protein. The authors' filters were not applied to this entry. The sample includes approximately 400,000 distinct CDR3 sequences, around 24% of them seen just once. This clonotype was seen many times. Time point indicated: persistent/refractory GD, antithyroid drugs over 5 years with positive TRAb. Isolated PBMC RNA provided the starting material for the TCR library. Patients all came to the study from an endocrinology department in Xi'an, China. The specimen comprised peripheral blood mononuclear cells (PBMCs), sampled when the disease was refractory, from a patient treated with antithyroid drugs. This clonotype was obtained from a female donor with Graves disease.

The CDR3 coding sequence is TGTGCCAGCAGCATACAACAGGGCTATGGCTACACCTTC. Residues: CASSIQQGYGYTF. This chain joins TRBV27 and TRBJ1-2; D is perhaps TRBD1 (6 bases). The CDR3 contains 13 residues. V was trimmed by 6 bases and J by 4 bases, leaving 12 bases between them. Germline values: CDR1 MNHEY, CDR2 SMNVEV (reference sequence).